The 25 T cell receptor beta chains below come from one sample, sequenced in a study of blood T cell repertoires in COVID-19 (dated by TCRdb to 2019 to 2021). Libraries came from the immunoSEQ multiplex PCR assay. In TCRdb, the immuneACCESS table is reduced to in-frame sequences with V and J assigned. These tables do not hold every clone; where another copy was compared, an unresolved V gene accounts for under half, and the others remain unexplained. The sample includes about 170,000 clones, with around four fifths observed a single time. The ten largest clones add up to roughly 19% of the sample. Sequenced: peripheral blood. All receptors come from a woman in her sixties or seventies who had recovered from COVID-19.

CDR3 bases: TGTGCCATCAAGGGAGGGGTCGGGGGAGAGAGGCCCTACGAGCAGTACTTC. It specifies CAIKGGVGGERPYEQYF. The chain links TRBV10-3 to TRBJ2-7; 7 positions match TRBD2. Germline CDR1 ENHRY, CDR2 SYGVKD. Germline trimming cut 7 bases from V and 2 bases from J; bases unmatched to any gene: 17. This CDR3 contains 17 residues.

This chain joins TRBV4-3 and TRBJ2-7, with 10 bases fitting TRBD2. The germline V gene has CDR1 LGHNA and CDR2 YSLEER. The J segment lost 3 bases and the V segment lost 2 bases, leaving 4 bases of the junction unmatched. CDR3 size: 15 residues. Written as DNA, the CDR3 is TGCGCCAGCAGCCAACGAAGACTAGCGGGCTACGAGCAGTACTTC. As protein: CASSQRRLAGYEQYF.

The chain couples TRBV10-3 to TRBJ2-1; 8 bases line up with TRBD2. J was trimmed by 8 bases and V by 6 bases; bases with no gene match: 12. Per the germline V gene, CDR1 is ENHRY and CDR2 is SYGVKD. The CDR3 extends over 15 amino acids. CDR3 in amino acids: CAIRDPSGRGDEQFF. DNA for the CDR3: TGTGCCATCAGGGATCCTAGCGGGCGGGGGGATGAGCAGTTCTTC.

The V and J genes are TRBV4-3 and TRBJ2-7; TRBD2 matches 8 bases. Unmatched junction bases numbered 10, after V lost 0 bases and J lost 6 bases. This CDR3 region has 16 residues. Germline V CDR1 and CDR2: LGHNA, YSLEER. CDR3 sequence reads: CASSQDWAGGAGEQYF. Here the CDR3 DNA reads TGCGCCAGCAGCCAAGATTGGGCGGGAGGTGCCGGCGAGCAGTACTTC.

This chain joins TRBV29-1 and TRBJ1-1, with D hard to call. V dropped 5 bases and J dropped 0 bases, with 13 bases sitting between them. Germline CDR1 and CDR2: SQVTM and ANQGSEA. This CDR3 is built from 14 residues. CDR3 sequence (DNA): TGCAGCGTTCAGTCGTCTTTTGTGAACACTGAAGCTTTCTTT. It codes for CSVQSSFVNTEAFF.

The rearrangement uses TRBV5-1 and TRBJ1-2, with TRBD1 as a possible D gene (5 bases). CDR1 and CDR2 (germline): SGHRS, YFSETQ. V dropped 0 bases and J dropped 8 bases, with 11 bases sitting between them. The CDR3 consists of 13 residues. The CDR3 protein is CASSLGGPGGYTF. The CDR3 coding sequence is TGCGCCAGCAGCTTGGGGGGCCCCGGCGGCTACACCTTC.

V usage is TRBV5-6 and J usage is TRBJ2-7, with D tentatively TRBD1 (5 bases). V lost 4 bases and J 0 bases, leaving 17 bases between the germline ends. Germline values: CDR1 SGHDT, CDR2 YYEEEE. This CDR3 region has 16 residues. CDR3 protein: CASSGVRDSFSYEQYF. The CDR3 bases are TGTGCCAGCAGCGGGGTTCGAGACAGTTTCTCCTACGAGCAGTACTTC.

The genes are TRBV3-1 (or the pseudogene TRBV3-2) and TRBJ2-5, with 8 bases matching TRBD2. J gave up 1 base and V 4 bases, and 8 bases lay outside the gene matches. Germline-derived CDR1 and CDR2 are LGHDT and YNNKEL (reference sequence). The CDR3 runs 16 residues. The chain's CDR3 is CASSPWGAGAQETQYF. CDR3 coding DNA: TGTGCCAGCAGCCCCTGGGGAGCGGGGGCCCAAGAGACCCAGTACTTC.

This chain connects TRBV9 to TRBJ2-1, with 8 bases lining up with TRBD2. The CDR3 is 17 amino acids. Trimming took 2 bases from V and 2 from J; bases not matched to a gene: 9. Germline CDR1 SGDLS, CDR2 YYNGEE. The CDR3 region is CASSVARGGDPYNEQFF. CDR3 DNA: TGTGCCAGCAGCGTGGCCCGGGGGGGGGACCCCTACAATGAGCAGTTCTTC.

This clone was counted a few times. The V gene is TRBV18, the J gene TRBJ2-7, with 8 bases matching TRBD1. Germline assignment: CDR1 KGHSH and CDR2 LQKENI. CDR3 length equals 15 residues. The J segment lost 7 bases and the V segment lost 4 bases, leaving 12 bases of the junction unmatched. In DNA form, the CDR3 reads TGTGCCAGCTCACGGCCCGGACAGGGAACGGGTGAGCAGTACTTC. It yields the protein CASSRPGQGTGEQYF.

For this clone: Distinct nucleotide sequences in the sample also encode this CDR3. The chain employs TRBV20-1 and TRBJ2-3, with D possibly matching TRBD2 (5 bases). The CDR3 length is 11 residues. V was trimmed by 6 bases and J by 4 bases, leaving 8 bases between them. Germline V gives CDR1 DFQATT, CDR2 SNEGSKA (reference sequence). The CDR3 sequence is CSAKLADTQYF. The CDR3 nucleotides read TGCAGTGCCAAACTAGCAGATACGCAGTATTTT.

V gene TRBV10-3 combines with J gene TRBJ2-5; D unresolved. The CDR3 consists of 12 residues. Trimming left V 6 bases short and J 2 bases short, with 7 bases between. Germline V gene lookup returns CDR1 ENHRY and CDR2 SYGVKD. The CDR3 DNA is TGTGCCATCAGCGTAGCACAAGAGACCCAGTACTTC. Its protein is CAISVAQETQYF.

This chain connects TRBV7-9 to TRBJ2-1, with 9 bases lining up with TRBD2. Germline CDR1 reads SEHNR; CDR2 reads FQNEAQ (reference sequence). V was clipped by 3 bases and J by 6 bases; unmatched bases: 3. This CDR3 is built from 14 residues. DNA of the CDR3: TGTGCCAGCAGCTTGTCACTAGCGGGCAATGAGCAGTTCTTC. The encoded protein is CASSLSLAGNEQFF.

This clone was detected once. The rearrangement joins TRBV19 to TRBJ2-1, with 7 bases aligning to TRBD1. This CDR3 is built from 15 residues. Trimming took 6 bases from V and 0 from J; bases not matched to a gene: 5. Germline-derived CDR1 and CDR2 are LNHDA and SQIVND (reference sequence). CDR3 DNA sequence: TGTGCCAGTAGCCCCCGGGACAGCTCCTACAATGAGCAGTTCTTC. Residues: CASSPRDSSYNEQFF.

The gene calls are TRBV7-3 and TRBJ2-1; a weak D match, TRBD1 (6 bases). The V gene lost 2 bases and the J gene lost 0 bases, with 11 bases spanning the gap. The germline gives CDR1 SGHTA, CDR2 FQGTGA. This CDR3 spans 16 amino acids. The CDR3 DNA reads as TGTGCCAGCAGCTTAGACAGGATCAGCTCCTACAATGAGCAGTTCTTC. It translates to CASSLDRISSYNEQFF.

This clone has more than one count but fewer than ten. The chain uses TRBV4-1 and TRBJ2-1; possible D gene TRBD2, 5 bases. The CDR3 is 17 amino acids. V was clipped by 0 bases and J by 5 bases, with 17 bases between them. CDR1 MGHRA and CDR2 YSYEKL come from the germline V gene. The CDR3 loop reads CASSQDRRLAFNNEQFF. For the CDR3, the DNA is TGCGCCAGCAGCCAAGATCGGCGGCTAGCATTCAACAATGAGCAGTTCTTC.

This clone was seen a handful of times. Other DNA sequences of this sample code for an identical CDR3. The rearrangement joins TRBV4-1 to TRBJ1-1, with 8 bases aligning to TRBD1. The germline V gene encodes CDR1 MGHRA and CDR2 YSYEKL. This CDR3 region has 15 residues. With V trimmed by 4 bases and J by 1 base, 5 bases remained unmatched. The CDR3 protein is CASSPPDRGNTEAFF. The CDR3, as DNA: TGCGCCAGCAGCCCTCCTGACAGGGGGAACACTGAAGCTTTCTTT.

The genes are TRBV30 and TRBJ1-2, with 8 bases identical to TRBD1. This CDR3 is 14 amino acids long. CDR1 and CDR2 (germline): GTSNPN, SVGIG (reference sequence). V trimming: 2 bases; J trimming: 3 bases; junction bases outside the gene matches: 5. This CDR3 is CAWSRTGWDYGYTF. Written as DNA, the CDR3 is TGTGCCTGGAGTCGGACAGGGTGGGACTATGGCTACACCTTC.

This clone was detected only a few times. The gene calls are TRBV10-3 and TRBJ2-7; D not resolved. The CDR3 has 12 residues. In germline, CDR1 is ENHRY, CDR2 SYGVKD. V was pared by 10 bases and J by 0 bases, with 10 bases between. The CDR3 loop reads CATRSSSYEQYF. In DNA form, the CDR3 reads TGTGCCACCCGGTCGAGCTCCTACGAGCAGTACTTC.

The chain uses TRBV11-2 and TRBJ2-1; TRBD2 agrees at 11 bases. With 5 bases clipped from V and 9 bases from J, the junction kept 12 bases outside the gene matches. Germline lookup yields CDR1 SGHAT and CDR2 FQNNGV. The CDR3 totals 16 residues. The CDR3 is CASSPGVAGGPSEQFF. In DNA, the CDR3 is TGTGCCAGCAGCCCCGGAGTAGCGGGAGGGCCTTCTGAGCAGTTCTTC. Together with reference TRBV11-2 and TRBJ2-1, the CDR3 gives the full variable domain: EAGVAQSPRYKIIEKRQSVAFWCNPISGHATLYWYQQILGQGPKLLIQFQNNGVVDDSQLPKDRFSAERLKGVDSTLKIQPAKLEDSAVYLCASSPGVAGGPSEQFFGPGTRLTVL.

The rearrangement joins TRBV6-1 to TRBJ2-2, with TRBD2 matching over 9 bases. The J segment lost 2 bases and the V segment lost 2 bases, leaving 6 bases of the junction unmatched. The CDR3 covers 17 residues. Germline V gene lookup returns CDR1 MNHNS and CDR2 SASEGT. In DNA form, the CDR3 reads TGTGCCAGCAGTGAAAGTGGACTAGCGCCCAACACCGGGGAGCTGTTTTTT. Residues: CASSESGLAPNTGELFF.

The chain combines TRBV5-4 with TRBJ2-5; TRBD1 matches 7 bases. This CDR3 contains 14 residues. Trimming removed 2 bases from V and 5 bases from J; junction bases left unmatched: 6. CDR1 SGHNT and CDR2 YYREEE come from the germline V gene (reference sequence). This CDR3 is CASSLQQGWETQYF. Written as DNA, the CDR3 is TGTGCCAGCAGCTTACAACAGGGGTGGGAGACCCAGTACTTC. Using reference TRBV5-4 and TRBJ2-5 for the parts outside the CDR3, the full variable domain is ETGVTQSPTHLIKTRGQQVTLRCSSQSGHNTVSWYQQALGQGPQFIFQYYREEENGRGNFPPRFSGLQFPNYSSELNVNALELDDSALYLCASSLQQGWETQYFGPGTRLLVL.

The chain is built from TRBV7-3 and TRBJ1-2; a possible D gene is TRBD1 (6 bases). Germline V gene data show CDR1 as SGHTA and CDR2 as FQGTGA. This CDR3 region has 9 residues. Between the trimmed V and J ends, which lost 8 bases and 10 bases, there was a span of 8 bases. CDR3 nucleotides: TGTGCCAGCGGGACATTCTACACCTTC. Translating gives CASGTFYTF.

This sequence joins TRBV11-2 and TRBJ2-4; 7 nucleotides match TRBD1. Germline trimming cut 5 bases from V and 13 bases from J; bases unmatched to any gene: 8. This CDR3 has 12 amino acids. CDR1 and CDR2 from the germline V gene are SGHAT and FQNNGV. Here the CDR3 DNA reads TGTGCCAGCAGCCGCCACGGGACAGCACAGTACTTC. Its protein product is CASSRHGTAQYF.

The V gene is TRBV11-3, the J gene TRBJ2-3; TRBD1 might be the D (6 bases). The germline CDR1 and CDR2 sequences are SGHNT and YENEEA. The V gene lost 5 bases and the J gene lost 6 bases, with 21 bases spanning the gap. The CDR3 covers 16 residues. In DNA, the CDR3 is TGTGCCAGCAGCCCGACACCGGGACATTCGGCCGATACGCAGTATTTT. It encodes CASSPTPGHSADTQYF.